Described below is a single T cell receptor beta chain sequence and its context. Its cognate antigen is unknown. Investigators spread the genomic DNA of each subset evenly over several immunoSEQ plates. The protocol was immunoSEQ multiplex PCR, while the TCRdb copy is restricted to in-frame clones and leaves out a portion. The table has under 1,900,000 clones, 98% seen once. The germline V and J ends were trimmed by 3 bases and 1 base, with 11 bases remaining between them. This CDR3 is 15 amino acids long. Germline V gene data show CDR1 as MGHRA and CDR2 as YSYEKL. Every one of the donors was a Caucasian adult that lived in Nashville, Tennessee. These data are taken from a study of shared clonotypes between healthy human individuals. Findings and limits, study-wide: Despite large depth, sorted-subset datasets appeared incompletely sequenced.

The V gene is TRBV4-1, the J gene TRBJ2-3; D remains ambiguous. The sequenced sample consisted of naive CD4+ T cells sorted from blood. Described subset: CD45RA+ positively selected. The source is a man younger than 40 in good health. CDR3: CASSHEEGGTDTQYF. Written as DNA, the CDR3 is TGCGCCAGCAGCCACGAAGAAGGCGGCACAGATACGCAGTATTTT.